The text below deals with one T cell receptor beta chain. The target antigen is unknown. The CDR3 covers 13 residues. Germline V gene lookup returns CDR1 MNHNS and CDR2 SASEGT. Trimming stripped 3 bases from V and 0 bases from J, with 3 bases between. This entry belongs to a study of graft-versus-host responses after intestinal transplantation. About the research overall: Each of the recipients got a multivisceral, liver-intestinal, or isolated intestinal transplant. The recipients all started with anti-thymocyte globulin induction and then took tacrolimus and steroids for 3 to 4 years.

Sequencing was performed with immunoSEQ multiplex PCR; in TCRdb, only in-frame clones are kept and a portion is missing. The table includes 35,000 to 45,000 clones, more than 80% detected once. Findings and limits, study-wide: There were GvH clones found in recipient marrow, and some of them appeared first in ileum or blood. Early post-transplant falls in HvG clones accompanied the peak levels of circulating GvH clones.

The TCR originated in a human patient who received an intestinal transplant, so some T cells may come from the graft donor. Specimen: PBMCs, collected 700 to 750 days after intestinal transplantation. The V and J genes are TRBV6-1 and TRBJ1-5; no clear D gene. CDR3 sequence: CASSDSSNQPQHF. CDR3 coding DNA: TGTGCCAGCAGTGACAGTAGCAATCAGCCCCAGCATTTT.